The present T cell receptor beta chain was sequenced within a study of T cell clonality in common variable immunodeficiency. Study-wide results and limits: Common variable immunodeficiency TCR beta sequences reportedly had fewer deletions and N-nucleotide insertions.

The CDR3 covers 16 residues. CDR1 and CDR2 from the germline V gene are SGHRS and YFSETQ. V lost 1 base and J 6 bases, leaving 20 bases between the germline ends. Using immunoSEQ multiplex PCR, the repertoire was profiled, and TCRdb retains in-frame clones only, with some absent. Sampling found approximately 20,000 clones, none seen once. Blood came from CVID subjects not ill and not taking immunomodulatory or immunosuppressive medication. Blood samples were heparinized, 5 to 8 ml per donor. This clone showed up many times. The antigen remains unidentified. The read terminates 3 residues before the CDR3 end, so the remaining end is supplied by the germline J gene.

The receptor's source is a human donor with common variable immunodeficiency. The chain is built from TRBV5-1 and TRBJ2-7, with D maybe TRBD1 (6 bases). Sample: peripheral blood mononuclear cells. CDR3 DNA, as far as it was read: TGCGCCAGCAGCTTGCAAACAGGGATTTTTTATGGCGAG. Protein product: CASSLQTGIFYGE. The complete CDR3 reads CASSLQTGIFYGEQYF.